These 24 T cell receptor beta chains originate from one sample sequenced in a study of beta chain features in type 1 diabetes (dated by TCRdb to between 2018 and 2020). The library was prepared using the immunoSEQ multiplex PCR assay. The entire amount of isolated RNA was reverse transcribed using the High Capacity cDNA Reverse Transcription Kit, so the sequenced TCRB transcripts were expressed ones. As stored in TCRdb, this immuneACCESS dataset retains in-frame rearrangements with V and J assigned. A fraction of the clones does not appear; measured against another copy, unresolved V genes explain less than half of the discrepancy, and the remainder lacks a known reason. The sample table holds over 40,000 clones, of which over 50% were seen once. 2.1% of the sample lies in the top ten. Sequenced: Tregs from blood. Explained via the paper, the cell subset or site label denotes: regulatory CD4+ T cells. The receptor set was obtained from a young woman in good health.

Only a few counts were recorded for this clone. This chain connects TRBV7-6 to TRBJ2-5; 9 bases line up with TRBD2. The CDR3 runs to 18 residues. In germline, CDR1 is SGHVS, CDR2 FNYEAQ. The V gene end was trimmed by 1 base and the J gene end by 4 bases; junction bases not matched to a gene: 13. The chain's CDR3 is CASSLVASGMGLRETQYF. The CDR3 nucleotides read TGTGCCAGCAGCTTAGTGGCTAGCGGGATGGGTCTTCGAGAGACCCAGTACTTC.

The chain couples TRBV30 to TRBJ2-1, with 12 bases lining up with TRBD2. Trimming cost V 5 bases and J 10 bases; bases outside gene matches: 12. The CDR3 sequence is 15 residues long. Germline CDR1 is GTSNPN and CDR2 is SVGIG (reference sequence). The CDR3 region has the DNA TGTGCCTGGCGTAGAGCTGGGACTAGCGGGTTGGAGCAGTTCTTC. Amino acids: CAWRRAGTSGLEQFF.

The V and J genes are TRBV30 and TRBJ2-3; maybe TRBD1 (5 bases). V lost 2 bases to trimming and J lost 6 bases, with 12 bases between them. This CDR3 has 13 amino acids. The germline CDR1 and CDR2 sequences are GTSNPN and SVGIG (reference sequence). Written as DNA, the CDR3 is TGTGCCTGGAGTCCAGGGTTGGTGGATACGCAGTATTTT. Protein product: CAWSPGLVDTQYF. The full variable domain, completed using reference TRBV30 and TRBJ2-3, is SQTIHQWPATLVQPVGSPLSLECTVEGTSNPNLYWYRQAAGRGLQLLFYSVGIGQISSEVPQNLSASRPQDRQFILSSKKLLLSDSGFYLCAWSPGLVDTQYFGPGTRLTVL.

The chain links TRBV15 to TRBJ1-1; D ambiguous. The CDR3 runs to 15 residues. Germline CDR1 LNHNV, CDR2 YYDKDF (reference sequence). The V gene lost 5 bases and the J gene lost 0 bases, with 13 bases spanning the gap. The CDR3 protein is CATSPPRGMNTEAFF. CDR3 nucleotide sequence: TGTGCCACCAGCCCCCCCCGAGGGATGAACACTGAAGCTTTCTTT.

The V and J genes are TRBV28 and TRBJ2-7; D is possibly TRBD2 (7 bases). Germline CDR1 and CDR2: MDHEN and SYDVKM. Trimming stripped 2 bases from V and 10 bases from J, with 18 bases between. The CDR3 contains 14 residues. The CDR3 DNA sequence: TGTGCCAGCAGTTTAAAATACGGGGGGCAAAGACAGTACTTC. This encodes CASSLKYGGQRQYF.

The rearrangement links TRBV30 to TRBJ2-5; no firm D call. Trimming stripped 0 bases from V and 1 base from J, with 6 bases between. The CDR3 extends over 13 amino acids. Germline V lookup: CDR1 GTSNPN, CDR2 SVGIG (reference sequence). The CDR3 loop is CAWSVNSQETQYF. DNA of the CDR3: TGTGCCTGGAGTGTAAACAGCCAAGAGACCCAGTACTTC.

This clone was counted between two and nine times. V is TRBV7-8 and J is TRBJ2-3; TRBD2 matches 12 bases. Per the germline V gene, CDR1 is SGHVS and CDR2 is FQNEAQ. CDR3 size: 16 residues. V lost 3 bases, J lost 6 bases, and 7 bases stayed unmatched. The CDR3 bases are TGTGCCAGCAGCTTGCTTGGACTAGCGGGATTGGATACGCAGTATTTT. The encoded protein is CASSLLGLAGLDTQYF.

This clone was detected a few times. The rearrangement joins TRBV7-6 to TRBJ2-7; 12 bases fit TRBD2. This CDR3 is 18 amino acids long. The V gene end was trimmed by 1 base and the J gene end by 2 bases; junction bases not matched to a gene: 9. Germline V gene lookup returns CDR1 SGHVS and CDR2 FNYEAQ. The CDR3 loop is CASSLVASGRADAYEQYF. For the CDR3, the DNA is TGTGCCAGCAGCTTAGTGGCTAGCGGGAGGGCCGACGCCTACGAGCAGTACTTC.

The chain couples TRBV4-3 to TRBJ2-3; TRBD2 might be the D (5 bases). Trimming took off 1 base at V and 4 bases at J, with 12 bases between the two ends. This CDR3 is 15 amino acids long. CDR1 is LGHNA and CDR2 is YSLEER in the germline V gene. The CDR3 DNA reads as TGCGCCAGCAGCCAAGCGGTAGGAGGTGCAGATACGCAGTATTTT. This sequence encodes CASSQAVGGADTQYF.

This clone was seen a few times. The chain links TRBV6-5 to TRBJ1-1; no clear D gene. The length of the CDR3 is 12 residues. The germline V and J ends were trimmed by 7 bases and 1 base, with 7 bases remaining between them. Germline CDR1 is MNHEY and CDR2 is SVGAGI. CDR3 coding DNA: TGTGCCAGCAAGGAGGGGAACACTGAAGCTTTCTTT. Protein sequence: CASKEGNTEAFF.

In regard to this clone: Other DNA sequences in the sample encode the same CDR3. The CDR3 sequence: CSAKAGVTDTQYF. The DNA of the CDR3 is TGCAGCGCCAAGGCGGGGGTCACGGATACGCAGTATTTT. V is TRBV29-1 and J is TRBJ2-3; 7 nucleotides align to TRBD2. Germline assignment: CDR1 SQVTM and CDR2 ANQGSEA. The CDR3 totals 13 residues. J lost 6 bases, V lost 7 bases, and 10 bases had no gene match.

This chain's CDR3 is CASSLFRAGPNSYEQYF. For the CDR3, the DNA is TGTGCCAGCAGCTTGTTTCGGGCGGGGCCGAACTCCTACGAGCAGTACTTC. V is TRBV5-5 and J is TRBJ2-7, with a possible D match to TRBD2 (6 bases). Germline V gene data show CDR1 as SGHKS and CDR2 as YYEKEE (reference sequence). CDR3 length: 17 amino acids. The V end lost 1 base, the J end lost 0 bases, and 17 bases lay between the germline ends.

This chain links TRBV7-2 with TRBJ1-2; no clear D. V shed 1 base and J shed 4 bases, with 10 bases lying between them. The CDR3 has 14 amino acids. The V gene's germline CDR1 is SGHTA and CDR2 FQGNSA. This chain's CDR3 is CASSLGSGGYGYTF. In DNA, the CDR3 is TGTGCCAGCAGCTTAGGATCGGGTGGCTATGGCTACACCTTC.

The CDR3 nucleotides read TGTGCCAGCAGTGAAGCGGGCTACAGGTCCTACGAGCAGTACTTC. Translation: CASSEAGYRSYEQYF. The chain joins TRBV6-1 to TRBJ2-7, with D possibly TRBD1 on 5 matching bases. Germline V gives CDR1 MNHNS, CDR2 SASEGT. This CDR3 contains 15 residues. Trimming left V 0 bases short and J 1 base short, with 10 bases between.

The chain couples TRBV5-6 to TRBJ2-3; TRBD2 agrees at 7 bases. The CDR3 extends over 16 amino acids. Per the germline V gene, CDR1 is SGHDT and CDR2 is YYEEEE. J gave up 6 bases and V 2 bases, and 12 bases lay outside the gene matches. CDR3 in amino acids: CASSFESAGSSDTQYF. Here the CDR3 DNA reads TGTGCCAGCAGCTTTGAGTCAGCGGGATCTTCGGATACGCAGTATTTT.

The chain employs TRBV7-9 and TRBJ1-2; a weak D match, TRBD1 (5 bases). Between the trimmed V and J ends, which lost 1 base and 2 bases, there was a span of 11 bases. Germline V CDR1 and CDR2: SEHNR, FQNEAQ (reference sequence). CDR3 length: 15 amino acids. CDR3 protein: CASSLGRGGNYGYTF. DNA for the CDR3: TGTGCCAGCAGCTTAGGACGGGGGGGAAACTATGGCTACACCTTC.

The count of this clone is one. The gene calls are TRBV28 and TRBJ2-7, with 8 nucleotides matching TRBD2. This CDR3 comprises 14 residues. The ends lost 6 bases at V and 3 bases at J; junction bases unmatched: 7. The germline V gene has CDR1 MDHEN and CDR2 SYDVKM. CDR3 sequence: CASRLAGLNYEQYF. The CDR3, as DNA: TGTGCCAGCAGGCTAGCGGGCCTGAACTACGAGCAGTACTTC.

This sequence joins TRBV4-3 and TRBJ2-3, with D tentatively TRBD1 (5 bases). CDR1 is LGHNA and CDR2 is YSLEER in the germline V gene. V lost 8 bases to trimming and J lost 1 base, with 13 bases between them. This CDR3 is built from 14 residues. The CDR3 region is CASGPRAGTDTQYF. The CDR3 DNA reads TGCGCCAGCGGCCCCAGGGCAGGCACAGATACGCAGTATTTT.

The chain combines TRBV6-6 with TRBJ1-5; D is perhaps TRBD1 (6 bases). The germline V gene encodes CDR1 MNHNY and CDR2 SVGAGI (reference sequence). V dropped 4 bases and J dropped 6 bases, with 16 bases sitting between them. The CDR3 runs to 15 residues. The CDR3 coding sequence is TGTGCCAGCAGTTTTGCTGCAGGGGCGGGTCAGCCCCAGCATTTT. Translation: CASSFAAGAGQPQHF.

The chain has TRBV28 and TRBJ2-3, with 10 bases lining up with TRBD1. The CDR3 loop spans 16 amino acids. V lost 5 bases, J lost 5 bases, and 10 bases stayed unmatched. Germline V gene data show CDR1 as MDHEN and CDR2 as SYDVKM. The CDR3 is CASSLYGTGVKDTQYF. CDR3 coding DNA: TGTGCCAGCAGTCTATATGGGACAGGGGTGAAAGATACGCAGTATTTT.

V and J are TRBV19 and TRBJ2-1, with TRBD2 matching over 12 bases. The germline V gene has CDR1 LNHDA and CDR2 SQIVND (reference sequence). The CDR3 runs to 16 residues. The V gene end was trimmed by 5 bases and the J gene end by 8 bases; junction bases not matched to a gene: 10. CDR3 in DNA: TGTGCCAGTAGTTTCCGACTAGCGGGAGAGGTAGATGAGCAGTTCTTC. As protein: CASSFRLAGEVDEQFF.

The J gene is TRBJ2-7, the V gene TRBV6-5; a weak D match, TRBD2 (5 bases). CDR1 and CDR2 (germline): MNHEY, SVGAGI. Trimming took 2 bases from V and 4 from J, leaving 9 bases between them. This CDR3 is built from 13 residues. In DNA, the CDR3 is TGTGCCAGCAGTTACGAGTCGGGGTACGAGCAGTACTTC. As protein: CASSYESGYEQYF.

J is TRBJ1-5 and V is TRBV19; D might be TRBD1 (6 bases). The CDR3 contains 15 residues. The V end was cut by 10 bases, the J end by 2 bases, with 18 bases between. Germline lookup yields CDR1 LNHDA and CDR2 SQIVND (reference sequence). CDR3 nucleotide sequence: TGTGCCACCGCTCGAGGGGACACCGGCAATCAGCCCCAGCATTTT. Protein sequence: CATARGDTGNQPQHF.

The chain links TRBV5-1 to TRBJ2-2, with 14 bases matching TRBD2. CDR1 is SGHRS, CDR2 YFSETQ, per germline. V lost 0 bases and J lost 5; bases outside the gene matches: 6. The CDR3 runs 18 residues. The CDR3 nucleotides read TGCGCCAGCAGCTTGGAAAGGACTAGCGGGAGGAGGACCGGGGAGCTGTTTTTT. This encodes CASSLERTSGRRTGELFF.